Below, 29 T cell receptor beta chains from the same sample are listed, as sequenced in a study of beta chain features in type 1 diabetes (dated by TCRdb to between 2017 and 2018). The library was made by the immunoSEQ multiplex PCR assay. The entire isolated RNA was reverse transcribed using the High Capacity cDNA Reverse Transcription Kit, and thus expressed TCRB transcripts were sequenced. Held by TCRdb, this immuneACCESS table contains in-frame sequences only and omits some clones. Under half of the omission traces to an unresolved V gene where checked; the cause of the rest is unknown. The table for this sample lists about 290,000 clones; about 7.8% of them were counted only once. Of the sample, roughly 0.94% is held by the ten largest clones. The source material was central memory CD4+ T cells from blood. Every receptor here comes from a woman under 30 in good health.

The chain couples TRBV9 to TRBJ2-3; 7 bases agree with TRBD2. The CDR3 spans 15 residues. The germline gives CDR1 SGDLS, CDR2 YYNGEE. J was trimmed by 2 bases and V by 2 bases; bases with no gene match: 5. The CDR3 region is CASSVEAGFTDTQYF. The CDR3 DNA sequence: TGTGCCAGCAGCGTCGAAGCGGGGTTCACAGATACGCAGTATTTT.

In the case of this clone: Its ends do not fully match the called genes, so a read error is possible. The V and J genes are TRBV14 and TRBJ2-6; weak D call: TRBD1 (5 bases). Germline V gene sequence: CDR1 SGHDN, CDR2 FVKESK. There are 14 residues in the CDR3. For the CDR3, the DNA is TGTGCCAGCTCCTCGCTCTCTGGGGCCAACGCCCTGACTTTC. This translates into CASSSLSGANALTF.

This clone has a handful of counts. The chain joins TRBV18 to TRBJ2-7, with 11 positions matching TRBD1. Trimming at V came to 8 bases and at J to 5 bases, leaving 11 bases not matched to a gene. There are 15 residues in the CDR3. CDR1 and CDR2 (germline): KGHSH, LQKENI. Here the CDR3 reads CASARGQGAIHEQYF. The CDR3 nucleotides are TGTGCCAGCGCGCGAGGACAGGGGGCGATACACGAGCAGTACTTC.

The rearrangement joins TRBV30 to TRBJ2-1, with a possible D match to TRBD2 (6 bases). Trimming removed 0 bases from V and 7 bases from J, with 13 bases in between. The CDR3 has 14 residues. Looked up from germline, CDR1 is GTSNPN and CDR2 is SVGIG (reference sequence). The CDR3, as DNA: TGTGCCTGGAGTGTTGGTCTAGCGAATAATGAGCAGTTCTTC. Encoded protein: CAWSVGLANNEQFF.

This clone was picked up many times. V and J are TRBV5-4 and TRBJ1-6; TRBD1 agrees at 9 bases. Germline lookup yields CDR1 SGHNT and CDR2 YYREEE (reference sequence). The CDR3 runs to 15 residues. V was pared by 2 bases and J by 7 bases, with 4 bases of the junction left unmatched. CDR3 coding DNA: TGTGCCAGCAGCTTCGGACAGGGGAGCAATTCACCCCTCCACTTT. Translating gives CASSFGQGSNSPLHF.

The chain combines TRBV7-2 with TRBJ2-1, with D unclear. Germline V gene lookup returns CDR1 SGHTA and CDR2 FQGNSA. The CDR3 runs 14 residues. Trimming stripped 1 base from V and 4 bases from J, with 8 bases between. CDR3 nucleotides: TGTGCCAGCAGCTTAGAGGCGGTGTACAATGAGCAGTTCTTC. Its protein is CASSLEAVYNEQFF. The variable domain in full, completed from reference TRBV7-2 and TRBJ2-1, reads GAGVSQSPSNKVTEKGKDVELRCDPISGHTALYWYRQSLGQGLEFLIYFQGNSAPDKSGLPSDRFSAERTGGSVSTLTIQRTQQEDSAVYLCASSLEAVYNEQFFGPGTRLTVL.

The DNA for the CDR3 is TGTGCCAGCAGCTTGGGGCCGACAGGGGCTGGGGCCAACGTCCTGACTTTC. This gives the protein CASSLGPTGAGANVLTF. The chain uses TRBV7-3 and TRBJ2-6; 8 bases align to TRBD1. Losses at the gene ends were 3 bases for V and 2 bases for J; bases not matched to a gene: 6. This CDR3 region has 17 residues. Germline lookup yields CDR1 SGHTA and CDR2 FQGTGA.

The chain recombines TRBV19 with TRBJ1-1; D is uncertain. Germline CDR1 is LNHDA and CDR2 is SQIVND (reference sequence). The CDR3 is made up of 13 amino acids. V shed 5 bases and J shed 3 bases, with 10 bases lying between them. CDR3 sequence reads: CASSHELDTEAFF. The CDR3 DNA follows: TGTGCCAGTAGTCACGAGTTGGACACTGAAGCTTTCTTT.

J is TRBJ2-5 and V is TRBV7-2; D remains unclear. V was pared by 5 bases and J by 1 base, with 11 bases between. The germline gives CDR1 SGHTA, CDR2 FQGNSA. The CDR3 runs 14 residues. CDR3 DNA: TGTGCCAGCAGCGTCGTTATGGCCCAAGAGACCCAGTACTTC. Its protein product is CASSVVMAQETQYF.

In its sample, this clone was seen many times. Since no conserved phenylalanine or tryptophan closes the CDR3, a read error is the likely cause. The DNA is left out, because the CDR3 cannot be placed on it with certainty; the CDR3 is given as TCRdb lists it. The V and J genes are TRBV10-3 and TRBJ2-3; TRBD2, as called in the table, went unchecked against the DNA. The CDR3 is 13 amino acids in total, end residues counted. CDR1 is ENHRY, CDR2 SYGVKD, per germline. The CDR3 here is CAISGGSTPLFFQ.

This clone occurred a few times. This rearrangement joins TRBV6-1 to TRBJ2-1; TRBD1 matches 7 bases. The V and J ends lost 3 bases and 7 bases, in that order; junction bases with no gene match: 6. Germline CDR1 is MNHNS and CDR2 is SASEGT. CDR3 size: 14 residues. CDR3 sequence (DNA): TGTGCCAGCAGTGACTATAAGGGGGCTAATGAGCAGTTCTTC. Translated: CASSDYKGANEQFF.

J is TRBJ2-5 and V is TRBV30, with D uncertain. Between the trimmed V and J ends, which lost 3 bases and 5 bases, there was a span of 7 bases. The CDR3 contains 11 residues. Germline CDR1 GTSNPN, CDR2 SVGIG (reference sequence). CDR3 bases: TGTGCCTGGAGCCTACTGGAGACCCAGTACTTC. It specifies CAWSLLETQYF.

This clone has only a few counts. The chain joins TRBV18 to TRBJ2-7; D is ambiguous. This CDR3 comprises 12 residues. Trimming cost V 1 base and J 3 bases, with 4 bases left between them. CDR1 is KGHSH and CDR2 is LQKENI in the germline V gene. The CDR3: CASSPRGYEQYV. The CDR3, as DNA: TGTGCCAGCTCACCACGGGGCTACGAGCAGTACGTC.

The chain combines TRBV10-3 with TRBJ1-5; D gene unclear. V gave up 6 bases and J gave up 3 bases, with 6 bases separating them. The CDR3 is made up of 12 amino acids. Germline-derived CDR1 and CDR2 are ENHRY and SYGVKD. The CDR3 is CAIRTDNQPQHF. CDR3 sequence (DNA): TGTGCCATCAGGACCGACAATCAGCCCCAGCATTTT.

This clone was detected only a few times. CDR3 region: CASYDRGNSPLHF. CDR3 sequence (DNA): TGTGCCAGCTACGACAGGGGGAATTCACCCCTCCACTTT. The chain employs TRBV6-5 and TRBJ1-6; 9 nucleotides match TRBD1. The CDR3 covers 13 residues. V was clipped by 8 bases and J by 7 bases; unmatched bases: 3. In germline, CDR1 is MNHEY, CDR2 SVGAGI.

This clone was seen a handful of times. As DNA, the CDR3 is TGTGCCAGTAGTATAGAAAGGGGACTTAGGTACGAGCAGTACTTC. Translation: CASSIERGLRYEQYF. The chain joins TRBV19 to TRBJ2-7; possibly TRBD2 for D (6 bases). The CDR3 runs to 15 residues. The germline V gene has CDR1 LNHDA and CDR2 SQIVND (reference sequence). With 0 bases removed from V and 4 bases from J, the gap between germline ends came to 13 bases.

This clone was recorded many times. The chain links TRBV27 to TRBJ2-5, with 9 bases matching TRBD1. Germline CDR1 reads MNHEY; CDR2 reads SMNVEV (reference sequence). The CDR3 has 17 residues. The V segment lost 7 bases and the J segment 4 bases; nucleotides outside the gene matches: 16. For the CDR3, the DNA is TGTGCCAGCAAAAGGGGGACGTCTAGGACAGGGGCAGAGACCCAGTACTTC. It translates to CASKRGTSRTGAETQYF.

DNA for the CDR3: TGCAGCGTCAGGGGGCAGGATGGCTACACCTTC. Residues: CSVRGQDGYTF. This sequence joins TRBV29-1 and TRBJ1-2; 8 positions match TRBD1. CDR3 length: 11 residues. Germline trimming cut 6 bases from V and 6 bases from J; bases unmatched to any gene: 3. Germline V CDR1 and CDR2: SQVTM, ANQGSEA.

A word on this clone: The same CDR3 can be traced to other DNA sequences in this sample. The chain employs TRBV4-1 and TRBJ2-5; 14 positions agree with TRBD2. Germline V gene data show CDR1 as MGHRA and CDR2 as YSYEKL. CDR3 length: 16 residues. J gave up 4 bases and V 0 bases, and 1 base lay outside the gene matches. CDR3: CASSQDGTSGGETQYF. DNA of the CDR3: TGCGCCAGCAGCCAAGATGGGACTAGCGGGGGAGAGACCCAGTACTTC.

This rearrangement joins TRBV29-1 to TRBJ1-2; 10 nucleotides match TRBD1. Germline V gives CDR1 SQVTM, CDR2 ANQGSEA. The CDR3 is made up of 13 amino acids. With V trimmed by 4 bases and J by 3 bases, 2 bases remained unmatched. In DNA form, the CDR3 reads TGCAGCGTTGGACAGGGGGCCGACTATGGCTACACCTTC. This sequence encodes CSVGQGADYGYTF.

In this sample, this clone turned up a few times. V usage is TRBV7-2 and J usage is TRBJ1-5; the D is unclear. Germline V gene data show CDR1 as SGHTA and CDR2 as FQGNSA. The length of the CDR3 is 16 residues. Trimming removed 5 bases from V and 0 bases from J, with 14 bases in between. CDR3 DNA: TGTGCCAGCAGCCCGCGTGGAGGGTATAGCAATCAGCCCCAGCATTTT. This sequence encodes CASSPRGGYSNQPQHF.

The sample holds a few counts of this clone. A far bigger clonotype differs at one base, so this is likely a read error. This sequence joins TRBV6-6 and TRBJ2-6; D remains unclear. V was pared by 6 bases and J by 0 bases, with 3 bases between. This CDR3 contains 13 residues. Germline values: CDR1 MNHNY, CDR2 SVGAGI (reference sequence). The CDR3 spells CASSLSGANVLTF. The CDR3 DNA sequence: TGTGCCAGCAGCCTCTCTGGGGCCAACGTCCTGACTTTC.

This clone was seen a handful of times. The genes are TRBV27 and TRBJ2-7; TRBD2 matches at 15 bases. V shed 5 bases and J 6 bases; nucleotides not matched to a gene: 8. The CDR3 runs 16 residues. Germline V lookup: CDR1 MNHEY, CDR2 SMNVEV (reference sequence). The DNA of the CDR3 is TGTGCCAGCAGTGGAGGACTAGCGGGAGGGTCGGGCGAGCAGTACTTC. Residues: CASSGGLAGGSGEQYF.

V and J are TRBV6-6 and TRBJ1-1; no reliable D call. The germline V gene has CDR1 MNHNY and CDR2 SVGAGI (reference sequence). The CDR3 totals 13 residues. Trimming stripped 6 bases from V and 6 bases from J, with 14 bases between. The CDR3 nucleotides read TGTGCCAGCAGCCCCTCCCCCTCCGCTGAAGCTTTCTTT. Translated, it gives CASSPSPSAEAFF.

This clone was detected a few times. CDR3 region: CASSTDHTDTQYF. The DNA of the CDR3 is TGTGCCAGCAGCACCGACCACACAGATACGCAGTATTTT. V gene TRBV5-4 combines with J gene TRBJ2-3; D is ambiguous. CDR1 is SGHNT and CDR2 is YYREEE in the germline V gene (reference sequence). This CDR3 has 13 residues. The V and J ends lost 4 bases and 2 bases respectively, with 8 bases between them.

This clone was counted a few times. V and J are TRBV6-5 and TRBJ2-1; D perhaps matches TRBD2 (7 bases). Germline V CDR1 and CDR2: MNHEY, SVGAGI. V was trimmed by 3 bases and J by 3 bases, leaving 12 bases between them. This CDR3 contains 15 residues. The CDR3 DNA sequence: TGTGCCAGCAGTTATCGGGGGGCTGTCTACAATGAGCAGTTCTTC. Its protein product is CASSYRGAVYNEQFF.

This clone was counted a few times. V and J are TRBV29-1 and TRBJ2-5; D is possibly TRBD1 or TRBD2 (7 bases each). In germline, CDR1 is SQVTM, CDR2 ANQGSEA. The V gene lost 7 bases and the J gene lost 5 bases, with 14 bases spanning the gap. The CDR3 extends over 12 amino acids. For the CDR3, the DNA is TGCAGCGGCCACAGGGGAGGGGAGACCCAGTACTTC. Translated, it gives CSGHRGGETQYF.

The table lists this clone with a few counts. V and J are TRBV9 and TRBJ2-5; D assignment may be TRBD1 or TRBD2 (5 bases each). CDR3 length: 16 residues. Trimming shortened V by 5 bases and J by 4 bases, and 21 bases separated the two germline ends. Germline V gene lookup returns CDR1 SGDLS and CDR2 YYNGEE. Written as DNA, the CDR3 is TGTGCCAGCAGTTCCGGGACGAACGTGGGCGGAGAGACCCAGTACTTC. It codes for CASSSGTNVGGETQYF. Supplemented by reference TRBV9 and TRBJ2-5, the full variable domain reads DSGVTQTPKHLITATGQRVTLRCSPRSGDLSVYWYQQSLDQGLQFLIQYYNGEERAKGNILERFSAQQFPDLHSELNLSSLELGDSALYFCASSSGTNVGGETQYFGPGTRLLVL.

DNA of the CDR3: TGTGCCAGCAGCTTATTGTCCGTCTACGAGCAGTACGTC. Its protein product is CASSLLSVYEQYV. V gene TRBV5-4 combines with J gene TRBJ2-7; D not certain. This CDR3 spans 13 amino acids. V gave up 2 bases and J gave up 3 bases, with 9 bases separating them. Germline CDR1 SGHNT, CDR2 YYREEE (reference sequence).